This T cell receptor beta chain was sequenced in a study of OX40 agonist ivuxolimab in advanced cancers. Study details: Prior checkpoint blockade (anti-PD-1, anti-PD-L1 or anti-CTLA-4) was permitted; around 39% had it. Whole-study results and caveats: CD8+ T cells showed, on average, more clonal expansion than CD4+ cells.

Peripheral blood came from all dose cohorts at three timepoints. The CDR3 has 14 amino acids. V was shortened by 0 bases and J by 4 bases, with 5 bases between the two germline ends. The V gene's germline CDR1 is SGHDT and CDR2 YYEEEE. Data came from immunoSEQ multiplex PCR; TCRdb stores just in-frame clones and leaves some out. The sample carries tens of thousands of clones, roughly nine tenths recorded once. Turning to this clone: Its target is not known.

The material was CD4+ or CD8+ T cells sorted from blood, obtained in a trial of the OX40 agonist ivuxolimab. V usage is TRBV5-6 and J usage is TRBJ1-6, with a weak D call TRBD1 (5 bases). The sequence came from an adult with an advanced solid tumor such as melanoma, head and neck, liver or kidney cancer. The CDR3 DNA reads TGTGCCAGCAGCTTGGGGGGGTATAATTCACCCCTCCACTTT. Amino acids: CASSLGGYNSPLHF. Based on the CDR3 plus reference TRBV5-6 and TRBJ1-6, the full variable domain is DAGVTQSPTHLIKTRGQQVTLRCSPKSGHDTVSWYQQALGQGPQFIFQYYEEEERQRGNFPDRFSGHQFPNYSSELNVNALLLGDSALYLCASSLGGYNSPLHFGNGTRLTVT.